This record concerns one T cell receptor (beta chain) sequence. Germline CDR1 GTSNPN, CDR2 SVGIG (reference sequence). This CDR3 spans 14 amino acids. V shed 3 bases and J shed 0 bases, with 9 bases lying between them. Profiling relied on immunoSEQ multiplex PCR, and the TCRdb table lists in-frame clones only, not all of them. Of about 660,000 clones listed, more than 75% are singletons. These data are taken from a study of shared T cell receptors in the human thymus. These data are also associated with another study on human thymus T cells. As that study records: It was from resections taken during corrective heart surgery that the thymus tissue came. Across thymic and blood repertoires, the usage of V and J genes appeared to be biased. Highly overlapping thymic repertoires among unrelated individuals were reported in related research.

Sequencing was carried out using thymocytes. The gene calls are TRBV30 and TRBJ1-5, with D uncertain. This receptor was taken from a boy in the first two years of life with a congenital heart defect. The DNA for the CDR3 is TGTGCCTGGAGGTCCGGAGATAGCAATCAGCCCCAGCATTTT. Protein sequence: CAWRSGDSNQPQHF.